This T cell receptor beta chain stems from a study of molecular identifiers for immune sequencing clone quantification listed by TCRdb under 2018. With respect to the entire study: For a replicate experiment, RNA from around 20,000 or 99,000 naive CD8 T cells was divided into five aliquots, of which four were sequenced. CD8 T cells were used in a methods study to benchmark molecular-identifier clustering-based TCR repertoire sequencing (MIDCIRS) and TCR RNA copy counting. The research as a whole found: Highly expanded clone sizes could be underestimated because identical TCR molecules may share a barcode. About 3 recovered TCR RNA copies per cell were obtained by modeling, versus around 10 by digital PCR, implying a capture efficiency of about 30%. In CMV-specific effector cells, clones with more than 20 RNA copies contained over 98% of molecules, whereas in naive cells such clones contained under 1% of molecules. Even against a background of roughly 1 million naive CD8 T cells, spiked-in Jurkat TCR RNA amounting to a single cell's worth was reported to be detectable. The naive libraries included spiked-in Jurkat TCR RNA (roughly nine copies' worth), and this Jurkat TCR RNA is not part of the donor repertoire. When barcode sub-clustering was not used, chimeric consensus sequences inflated TCR diversity, with chimeras reaching as high as 47%.

The germline V gene supplies CDR1 SGHDT and CDR2 YYEEEE. The junction carries 11 bases between V and J, which are trimmed by 4 bases and 8 bases respectively. The CDR3 goes from the cysteine to the phenylalanine over 12 residues. Only the CDR3 part of the read is kept: 36 bases, read in frame from the first base. Libraries of naive CD8 T cells were built from anywhere between about 17,000 and 1,000,000 sorted cells, with 10%, 30% or 50% of the purified RNA used. On a BD FACSAria II, naive CD8 T cells were FACS-sorted as CD8+CD4-CCR7+CD45RA+ and collected into RLT Plus buffer. Detection sensitivity was tested by spiking Jurkat RNA equal to some 10 TCR copies' worth into samples containing about 17,000-1,000,000 naive CD8 T cells. CD8 T cells were enriched with RosetteSep CD8+ T Cell Enrichment Cocktail and Ficoll-Paque, followed by ACK red cell lysis. There are a few counts of this clonotype. This receptor's antigen is unknown. No clone much larger than this one lies a single base away; base qualities are absent.

Library generation was performed with PCR. The listed sequencing device is Illumina HiSeq 4000. Bulk TCR libraries were generated as previously described, with the TCR primers listed in Table S5 used. Total RNA was purified with the Qiagen AllPrep DNA/RNA kit. Reads from multiple sequencing runs of the same library were pooled before analysis. Turning to the authors' computational methods: Only reads with exact TCR constant sequence were kept, trimmed to 150 nt, and grouped by their 12-nt molecular barcodes. Reads in each barcode group were sub-clustered using a 15% Levenshtein threshold, and a quality-weighted consensus sequence was built for each RNA molecule. Non-functional sequences were removed, as were lower-count sequences one edit away from another. Based on a fit of two negative binomial distributions, barcode sub-clusters having less than 20% of the maximum read count were discarded. TCRdb redid the processing of the public reads, applying fastp at Q25 and MiXCR, and retained in-frame beta chains. A single entry per CDR3 protein holds the most common genes and DNA from its merged rows. TCRdb, not the original authors, processed these V and J calls. The sample contains about 640,000 distinct CDR3 sequences, just under 20% of them found a single time. The ten biggest clones cover roughly 0.83% of the sample.

The sequence joins TRBV5-6 to TRBJ2-3; the D assignment is uncertain and may be TRBD1 or TRBD2, with 5 bases supporting each. The TCR comes from a human donor in good health. Some libraries in this study had Jurkat cell RNA spiked in. Sequences were obtained from naive CD8+ T cells from blood, with Jurkat cell RNA spiked in. The label giving this sample's cell subset or site can be read as: FACS-sorted CD8+CD4-CCR7+CD45RA+ naive T cells. The CDR3 protein: CASSHQRGTQYF. The nucleotide sequence reads TGTGCCAGCAGCCACCAGAGGGGTACGCAGTATTTT.